This T cell receptor (beta chain) appears in the sequencing data of a study of cytomegalovirus exposure and HLA in healthy donors. Whole-study findings and limits: When a later analysis compared HLA-associated TCR beta chains with equally common others, the HLA-associated chains turned out to be more clonally expanded and to have lower generation probabilities. A later look showed TCR association rates differing by HLA locus, highest for DRB1 and lowest for HLA-C.

When sampled, the donors appeared nominally healthy, though they likely had unrecorded immune exposures. As concerns this clone: Its antigen is currently unknown.

The CDR3 contains 14 residues. Germline V lookup: CDR1 MDHEN, CDR2 SYDVKM. V lost 2 bases, J lost 2 bases, and 2 bases stayed unmatched. The PCR employed 60 Vbeta primers together with 13 Jbeta primers. Study processing details: An analysis that came later counted roughly 80 million unique TCR beta chains, 9 million to 12 million shared. Only in-frame clones appear in the TCRdb table, and some are missing; sequencing was by immunoSEQ multiplex PCR. V and J calls and clone size follow that table, whereas D and trimming were derived from the DNA. Among approximately 130,000 clones, approximately 85% were seen once, and the ten largest hold around 7.8%.

This TCR came from a woman aged 45-60 years in good health and CMV-seropositive. The sample consisted of PBMCs. This rearrangement joins TRBV28 to TRBJ2-5, with 7 bases fitting TRBD2. CDR3 region: CASSLIAGQETQYF. In DNA, the CDR3 is TGTGCCAGCAGTTTAATAGCGGGTCAAGAGACCCAGTACTTC. Full variable domain (outside the CDR3, taken from reference TRBV28 and TRBJ2-5): DVKVTQSSRYLVKRTGEKVFLECVQDMDHENMFWYRQDPGLGLRLIYFSYDVKMKEKGDIPEGYSVSREKKERFSLILESASTNQTSMYLCASSLIAGQETQYFGPGTRLLVL.